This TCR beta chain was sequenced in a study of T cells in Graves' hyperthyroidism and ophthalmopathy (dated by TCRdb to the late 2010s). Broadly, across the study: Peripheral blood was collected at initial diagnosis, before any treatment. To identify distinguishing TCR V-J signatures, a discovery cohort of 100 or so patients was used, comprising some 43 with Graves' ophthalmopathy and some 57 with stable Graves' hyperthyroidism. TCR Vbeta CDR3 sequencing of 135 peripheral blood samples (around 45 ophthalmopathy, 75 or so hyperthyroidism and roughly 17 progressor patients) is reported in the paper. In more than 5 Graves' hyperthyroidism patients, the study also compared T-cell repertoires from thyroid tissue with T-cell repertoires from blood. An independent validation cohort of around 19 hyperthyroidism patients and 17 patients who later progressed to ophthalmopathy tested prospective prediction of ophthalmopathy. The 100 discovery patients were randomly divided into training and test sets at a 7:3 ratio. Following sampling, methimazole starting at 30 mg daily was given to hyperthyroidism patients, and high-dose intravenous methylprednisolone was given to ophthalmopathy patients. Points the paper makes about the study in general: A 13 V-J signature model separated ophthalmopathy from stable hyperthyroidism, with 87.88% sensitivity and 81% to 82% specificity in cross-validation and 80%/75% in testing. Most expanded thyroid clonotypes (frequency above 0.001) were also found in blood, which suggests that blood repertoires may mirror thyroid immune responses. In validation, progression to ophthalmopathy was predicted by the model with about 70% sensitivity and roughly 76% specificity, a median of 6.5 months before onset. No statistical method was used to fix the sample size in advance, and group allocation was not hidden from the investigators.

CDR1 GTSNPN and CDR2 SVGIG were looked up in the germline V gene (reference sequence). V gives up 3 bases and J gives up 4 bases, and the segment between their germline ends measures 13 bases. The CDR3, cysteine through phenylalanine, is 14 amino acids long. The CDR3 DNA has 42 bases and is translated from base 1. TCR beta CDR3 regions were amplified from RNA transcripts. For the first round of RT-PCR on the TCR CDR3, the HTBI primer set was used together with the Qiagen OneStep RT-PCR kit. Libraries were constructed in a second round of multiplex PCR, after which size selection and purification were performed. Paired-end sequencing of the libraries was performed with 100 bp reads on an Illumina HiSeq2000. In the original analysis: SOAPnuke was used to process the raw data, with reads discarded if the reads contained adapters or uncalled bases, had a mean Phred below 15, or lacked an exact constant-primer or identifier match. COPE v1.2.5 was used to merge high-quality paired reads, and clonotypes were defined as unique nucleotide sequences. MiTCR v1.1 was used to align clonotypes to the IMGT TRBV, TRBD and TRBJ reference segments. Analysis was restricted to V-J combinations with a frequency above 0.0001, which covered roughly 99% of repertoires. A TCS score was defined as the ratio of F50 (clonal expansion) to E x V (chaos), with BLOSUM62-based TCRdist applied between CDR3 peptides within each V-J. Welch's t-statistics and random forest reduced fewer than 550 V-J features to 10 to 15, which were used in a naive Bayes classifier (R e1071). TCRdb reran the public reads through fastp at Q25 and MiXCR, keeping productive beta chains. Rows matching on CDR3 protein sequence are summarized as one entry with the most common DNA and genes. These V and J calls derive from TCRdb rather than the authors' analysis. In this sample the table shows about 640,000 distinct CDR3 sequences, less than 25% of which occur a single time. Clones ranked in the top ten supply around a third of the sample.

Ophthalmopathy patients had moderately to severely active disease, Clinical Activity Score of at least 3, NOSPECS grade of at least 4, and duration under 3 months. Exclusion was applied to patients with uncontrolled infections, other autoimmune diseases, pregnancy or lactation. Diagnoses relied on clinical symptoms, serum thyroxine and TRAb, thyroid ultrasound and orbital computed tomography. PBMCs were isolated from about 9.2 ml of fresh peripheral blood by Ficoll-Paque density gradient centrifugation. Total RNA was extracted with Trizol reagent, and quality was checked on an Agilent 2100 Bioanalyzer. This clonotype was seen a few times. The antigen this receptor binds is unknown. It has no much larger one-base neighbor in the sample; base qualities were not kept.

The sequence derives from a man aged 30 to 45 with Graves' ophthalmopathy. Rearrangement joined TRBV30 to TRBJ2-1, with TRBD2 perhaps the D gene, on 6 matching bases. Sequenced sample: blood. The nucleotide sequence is TGTGCCTGGAGATCTGGCGGGAATTACAATGAGCAGTTCTTC. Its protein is CAWRSGGNYNEQFF.